The 20 T cell receptor beta chains presented below share a single source sample, sequenced in a study of post-analysis software for immune sequencing data. Their antigen targets remain unknown. TCR beta cDNA libraries included unique molecular identifiers. TCRdb passed the PCR reads through MiXCR, listing each CDR3 protein once. Counted here are 740,000 or so distinct CDR3 sequences, roughly 50% occurring once; the ten biggest clones make up approximately 4.3%. Study conclusions and caveats: Included in a set of roughly five TRBV segments more frequent in patients than controls were TRBV5-6, TRBV5-1 and TRBV20-1.

Sequenced material: blood. Receptor source: a girl aged 5-17 years with multiple sclerosis.

The rearrangement uses TRBV12-3 or TRBV12-4 and TRBJ1-2; 7 positions agree with TRBD1. V lost 3 bases and J lost 4; bases outside the gene matches: 8. CDR3 size: 15 residues. The CDR3 DNA reads TGTGCCAGCAGTTTTGACAGGGTGGGGCTCTATGGCTACACCTTC. It codes for CASSFDRVGLYGYTF.

The rearrangement uses TRBV9 and TRBJ1-6; TRBD1 might be the D (6 bases). This CDR3 has 15 residues. Germline V gene lookup returns CDR1 SGDLS and CDR2 YYNGEE. Between the trimmed V and J ends, which lost 0 bases and 8 bases, there was a span of 12 bases. Written as DNA, the CDR3 is TGTGCCAGCAGCGTAGAGCCAGGGGTGGATTCACCCCTCCACTTT. Translating gives CASSVEPGVDSPLHF.

In this sample, this clonotype turned up a few times. The V call is TRBV5-1, the J call TRBJ2-7, with TRBD1 as a possible D gene (6 bases). The CDR3 covers 14 residues. Germline CDR1 is SGHRS and CDR2 is YFSETQ. V lost 3 bases and J lost 6, with 16 bases in between. DNA for the CDR3: TGCGCCAGCAGCTCCGGACAGCCTCCCGGCGAGCAGTACTTC. Residues: CASSSGQPPGEQYF.

A few counts support this clonotype. DNA of the CDR3: TGTGCCAGCAGCCCTTATGGGACAGTCTATGGCTACACCTTC. As protein: CASSPYGTVYGYTF. This chain links TRBV5-6 with TRBJ1-2, with TRBD1 matching 7 bases. Germline CDR1 reads SGHDT; CDR2 reads YYEEEE. With V trimmed by 4 bases and J by 4 bases, 7 bases remained unmatched. This CDR3 is built from 14 residues.

This clonotype occurred a few times. CDR3 in DNA: TGCGCCAGCAGCCCGGTGGGGAACTCCTACGAGCAGTACTTC. Encoded protein: CASSPVGNSYEQYF. The chain is built from TRBV5-1 and TRBJ2-7; D is undetermined. Germline CDR1 and CDR2: SGHRS and YFSETQ. V gave up 4 bases and J gave up 0 bases, with 11 bases separating them. The CDR3 spans 14 residues.

This chain uses TRBV29-1 with TRBJ2-7; D is perhaps TRBD2 (7 bases). Per the germline V gene, CDR1 is SQVTM and CDR2 is ANQGSEA. The CDR3 covers 14 residues. Trimming left V 5 bases short and J 2 bases short, with 16 bases between. CDR3 protein: CSVRGRDSPYEQYF. The CDR3 DNA sequence: TGCAGCGTTAGGGGGAGGGATTCCCCCTACGAGCAGTACTTC.

The chain uses TRBV7-2 and TRBJ1-2; D gene unclear. The germline V and J ends were trimmed by 0 bases and 3 bases, with 5 bases remaining between them. Germline CDR1 SGHTA, CDR2 FQGNSA. This CDR3 comprises 13 residues. Here the CDR3 reads CASSLAKHYGYTF. Written as DNA, the CDR3 is TGTGCCAGCAGCTTAGCCAAGCACTATGGCTACACCTTC.

This clonotype was detected only a few times. The rearrangement joins TRBV29-1 to TRBJ2-7, with 9 bases fitting TRBD1. This CDR3 contains 13 residues. V shed 6 bases and J 2 bases; nucleotides not matched to a gene: 5. Per the germline V gene, CDR1 is SQVTM and CDR2 is ANQGSEA. CDR3 region: CSVAQGAPYEQYF. CDR3 sequence (DNA): TGCAGCGTGGCACAGGGGGCCCCCTACGAGCAGTACTTC.

To note about this clonotype: This clone may be a read error of a much larger clone one base away. The chain has TRBV28 and TRBJ2-5; 11 bases fit TRBD1. The end of the DNA aligns better with TRBJ2-7, so the J call may be wrong. The CDR3 extends over 15 amino acids. The V gene's germline CDR1 is MDHEN and CDR2 SYDVKM. CDR3 in amino acids: CASSSPGQGAYEQYF. DNA of the CDR3: TGTGCCAGCAGTTCCCCGGGACAGGGGGCCTACGAGCAGTACTTC.

This chain connects TRBV5-1 to TRBJ2-3; D assignment may be TRBD1 or TRBD2 (5 bases each). CDR1 and CDR2 from the germline V gene are SGHRS and YFSETQ. Trimming shortened V by 1 base and J by 0 bases, and 12 bases separated the two germline ends. The length of the CDR3 is 16 residues. The CDR3 spells CASSLTGTTSTDTQYF. In nucleotides, the CDR3 is TGCGCCAGCAGCTTGACGGGGACGACTAGCACAGATACGCAGTATTTT.

The genes are TRBV11-1 and TRBJ2-7; D uncertain. V was cut by 3 bases and J by 0 bases, with 9 bases left in between. Germline V gives CDR1 SGHAT, CDR2 FQDESV (reference sequence). CDR3 length: 14 residues. For the CDR3, the DNA is TGTGCCAGCAGCTTTGACACGGACTCCTACGAGCAGTACTTC. Translating it yields CASSFDTDSYEQYF.

V and J are TRBV5-1 and TRBJ2-3, with TRBD1 identical over 9 bases. The J segment lost 2 bases and the V segment lost 2 bases, leaving 3 bases of the junction unmatched. The length of the CDR3 is 15 residues. The germline V gene has CDR1 SGHRS and CDR2 YFSETQ. DNA for the CDR3: TGCGCCAGCAGCTTTACAGGGGGCCACACAGATACGCAGTATTTT. It codes for CASSFTGGHTDTQYF.

The chain employs TRBV10-3 and TRBJ2-3, with D unclear. This CDR3 contains 13 residues. Trimming removed 9 bases from V and 2 bases from J, with 12 bases in between. Germline assignment: CDR1 ENHRY and CDR2 SYGVKD. CDR3 protein: CAIESSSTDTQYF. CDR3 nucleotides: TGTGCCATAGAGTCCTCCTCCACAGATACGCAGTATTTT.

This rearrangement joins TRBV18 to TRBJ1-5; D unclear. Germline V gene data show CDR1 as KGHSH and CDR2 as LQKENI. The CDR3 has 15 amino acids. V shed 5 bases and J shed 2 bases, with 13 bases lying between them. The CDR3 is CASSSGLDRNQPQHF. The CDR3 region has the DNA TGTGCCAGCTCATCCGGGTTAGATCGCAATCAGCCCCAGCATTTT.

The genes are TRBV12-3 or TRBV12-4 and TRBJ2-7, with TRBD1 as a possible D gene (5 bases). CDR3 length equals 13 residues. V dropped 3 bases and J dropped 2 bases, with 8 bases sitting between them. DNA for the CDR3: TGTGCCAGCAGTTTTCAGGGTCCCTACGAGCAGTACTTC. Residues: CASSFQGPYEQYF.

V is TRBV7-9 and J is TRBJ1-2; D not certain. Looked up from germline, CDR1 is SEHNR and CDR2 is FQNEAQ (reference sequence). The CDR3 has 13 residues. V dropped 4 bases and J dropped 3 bases, with 9 bases sitting between them. The CDR3 DNA follows: TGTGCCAGCAGCTCCACCTCAGACTATGGCTACACCTTC. It encodes CASSSTSDYGYTF. Supplemented by reference TRBV7-9 and TRBJ1-2, the full variable domain reads DTGVSQNPRHKITKRGQNVTFRCDPISEHNRLYWYRQTLGQGPEFLTYFQNEAQLEKSRLLSDRFSAERPKGSFSTLEIQRTEQGDSAMYLCASSSTSDYGYTFGSGTRLTVV.

This clonotype was detected a few times. The CDR3 DNA sequence: TGCAGCGCCGATACAGGGGCTGTCGGCTACACCTTC. Its protein product is CSADTGAVGYTF. The genes are TRBV29-1 and TRBJ1-2; 7 positions match TRBD1. V shed 7 bases, J shed 8 bases, and the junction held 10 bases outside the gene matches. This CDR3 has 12 amino acids. Germline V CDR1 and CDR2: SQVTM, ANQGSEA.

This clonotype was found a few times. The CDR3 sequence: CASSLGLAGAKYNEQFF. As DNA, the CDR3 is TGTGCCAGCAGCTTAGGACTAGCGGGGGCCAAGTACAATGAGCAGTTCTTC. This chain links TRBV9 with TRBJ2-1, with 13 bases matching TRBD2. The CDR3 has 17 residues. The germline V gene encodes CDR1 SGDLS and CDR2 YYNGEE. J lost 4 bases, V lost 4 bases, and 8 bases had no gene match. The full variable domain, completed using reference TRBV9 and TRBJ2-1, is DSGVTQTPKHLITATGQRVTLRCSPRSGDLSVYWYQQSLDQGLQFLIQYYNGEERAKGNILERFSAQQFPDLHSELNLSSLELGDSALYFCASSLGLAGAKYNEQFFGPGTRLTVL.

The rearrangement joins TRBV5-5 to TRBJ2-7; D is uncertain. Germline V gene lookup returns CDR1 SGHKS and CDR2 YYEKEE (reference sequence). The CDR3 contains 15 residues. Trimming left V 4 bases short and J 0 bases short, with 14 bases between. This chain's CDR3 is CASSRLGSSSYEQYF. The CDR3 region has the DNA TGTGCCAGCAGCCGACTCGGGTCGAGCTCCTACGAGCAGTACTTC.

The V call is TRBV15, the J call TRBJ2-5; D is possibly TRBD1 (6 bases). The CDR3 has 13 residues. Trimming cost V 6 bases and J 1 base, with 9 bases left between them. From germline, CDR1 is LNHNV and CDR2 YYDKDF (reference sequence). This chain's CDR3 is CATRMDSQETQYF. CDR3 bases: TGTGCCACCAGAATGGACAGCCAAGAGACCCAGTACTTC. Full variable domain (outside the CDR3, taken from reference TRBV15 and TRBJ2-5): DAMVIQNPRYQVTQFGKPVTLSCSQTLNHNVMYWYQQKSSQAPKLLFHYYDKDFNNEADTPDNFQSRRPNTSFCFLDIRSPGLGDTAMYLCATRMDSQETQYFGPGTRLLVL.